This entry lists 5 T cell receptor beta chains sequenced from one sample in a study of technical replicates of blood from a few donors. Sequenced by immunoSEQ multiplex PCR; TCRdb stores in-frame clones only, minus some. The table shows 67,000 or so clones, with around nine tenths occurring only once. Source material: T cells isolated from PBMCs. The receptors originated from a human donor in good health.

This chain links TRBV5-6 with TRBJ2-2, with D perhaps TRBD1 (6 bases). In germline, CDR1 is SGHDT, CDR2 YYEEEE. This CDR3 spans 14 amino acids. Between the trimmed V and J ends, which lost 5 bases and 5 bases, there was a span of 13 bases. CDR3 sequence (DNA): TGTGCCAGCAGTAACAGGGTTGGGACCGGGGAGCTGTTTTTT. Protein product: CASSNRVGTGELFF.

The chain links TRBV30 to TRBJ2-3; D may be TRBD1 (5 bases). V was pared by 1 base and J by 2 bases, with 10 bases between. Germline CDR1 and CDR2: GTSNPN and SVGIG (reference sequence). This CDR3 has 14 amino acids. Written as DNA, the CDR3 is TGTGCCTGGAGTGAAGACAGAATCACAGATACGCAGTATTTT. Its translation is CAWSEDRITDTQYF. Using reference TRBV30 and TRBJ2-3 for the parts outside the CDR3, the full variable domain is SQTIHQWPATLVQPVGSPLSLECTVEGTSNPNLYWYRQAAGRGLQLLFYSVGIGQISSEVPQNLSASRPQDRQFILSSKKLLLSDSGFYLCAWSEDRITDTQYFGPGTRLTVL.

This clone was detected only once. The rearrangement links TRBV6-1 to TRBJ1-3, with TRBD1 identical over 7 bases. With 4 bases clipped from V and 4 bases from J, the junction kept 13 bases outside the gene matches. Germline assignment: CDR1 MNHNS and CDR2 SASEGT. The CDR3 extends over 17 amino acids. The CDR3 region is CASSAGTADYSGNTIYF. In DNA form, the CDR3 reads TGTGCCAGCAGTGCCGGGACAGCCGACTACTCAGGAAACACCATATATTTT.

The chain employs TRBV7-8 and TRBJ2-7; 10 nucleotides agree with TRBD2. The CDR3 is 17 residues long. Germline trimming cut 1 base from V and 6 bases from J; bases unmatched to any gene: 12. Per the germline V gene, CDR1 is SGHVS and CDR2 is FQNEAQ. The CDR3 is CASSLGALAGVFFEQYF. The DNA for the CDR3 is TGTGCCAGCAGCTTAGGCGCGCTAGCGGGAGTATTCTTCGAGCAGTACTTC.

The chain combines TRBV7-9 with TRBJ2-5; D unresolved. Deletions cut 1 base from V and 4 bases from J, with 10 bases between. CDR1 SEHNR and CDR2 FQNEAQ come from the germline V gene (reference sequence). The CDR3 contains 14 residues. CDR3 protein: CASSLVFAVETQYF. DNA of the CDR3: TGTGCCAGCAGCTTAGTTTTCGCGGTAGAGACCCAGTACTTC.